One and the same sample provided the 9 T cell receptor beta chains below, sequenced in a study of metastatic and nonmetastatic thyroid tumors. Patients underwent thyroid surgery, and none had received any treatment before it. TCRdb reanalyzed the PCR reads via MiXCR. Of under 20,000 clones detected, about 25% appear once; the ten largest clones hold about 10%. Sequencing was done on a sample of blood. These receptors were collected from a male donor with papillary thyroid cancer or a benign thyroid nodule (not recorded which). Some clones in this sample may be carry-over from other donors' samples.

This chain joins TRBV5-1 and TRBJ2-1; TRBD2 matches 13 bases. From germline, CDR1 is SGHRS and CDR2 YFSETQ. The CDR3 sequence is 16 residues long. Trimming took 7 bases from V and 2 from J; bases not matched to a gene: 6. CDR3 amino acids: CASGSGTSGTYNEQFF. The CDR3 DNA reads TGCGCCAGCGGCTCCGGGACTAGCGGGACCTACAATGAGCAGTTCTTC. The complete variable domain, with remaining parts taken from reference TRBV5-1 and TRBJ2-1, reads KAGVTQTPRYLIKTRGQQVTLSCSPISGHRSVSWYQQTPGQGLQFLFEYFSETQRNKGNFPGRFSGRQFSNSRSEMNVSTLELGDSALYLCASGSGTSGTYNEQFFGPGTRLTVL.

The rearrangement joins TRBV12-5 to TRBJ2-2; TRBD1 might be the D (5 bases). V shed 6 bases and J shed 4 bases, with 9 bases lying between them. The CDR3 sequence is 13 residues long. Germline-derived CDR1 and CDR2 are LGHNT and FRNRAP. The CDR3 here is CASGSGLTGELFF. The DNA of the CDR3 is TGTGCTAGTGGGTCAGGGCTCACCGGGGAGCTGTTTTTT. Variable domain in full (rest from reference TRBV12-5 and TRBJ2-2): DARVTQTPRHKVTEMGQEVTMRCQPILGHNTVFWYRQTMMQGLELLAYFRNRAPLDDSGMPKDRFSAEMPDATLATLKIQPSEPRDSAVYFCASGSGLTGELFFGEGSRLTVL.

This clone is labeled medium-sized. The rearrangement links TRBV9 to TRBJ2-2, with TRBD2 as a possible D gene (6 bases). Germline CDR1 reads SGDLS; CDR2 reads YYNGEE. V was cut by 3 bases and J by 4 bases, with 13 bases left in between. The CDR3 covers 15 residues. CDR3 residues: CASSELEGPTGELFF. For the CDR3, the DNA is TGTGCCAGCAGCGAGTTGGAGGGTCCCACCGGGGAGCTGTTTTTT. Supplemented by reference TRBV9 and TRBJ2-2, the full variable domain reads DSGVTQTPKHLITATGQRVTLRCSPRSGDLSVYWYQQSLDQGLQFLIQYYNGEERAKGNILERFSAQQFPDLHSELNLSSLELGDSALYFCASSELEGPTGELFFGEGSRLTVL.

This clone came up many times. The rearrangement joins TRBV29-1 to TRBJ2-6; D not certain. There are 14 residues in the CDR3. With 4 bases removed from V and 0 bases from J, the gap between germline ends came to 7 bases. Germline V gene lookup returns CDR1 SQVTM and CDR2 ANQGSEA. CDR3 sequence: CSVVSGSGANVLTF. CDR3 DNA: TGCAGCGTTGTTTCCGGCTCTGGGGCCAACGTCCTGACTTTC.

The chain is built from TRBV20-1 and TRBJ1-2; 8 bases fit TRBD1. V trimming: 1 base; J trimming: 5 bases; junction bases outside the gene matches: 9. Germline V gives CDR1 DFQATT, CDR2 SNEGSKA (reference sequence). This CDR3 is 15 amino acids long. CDR3 DNA sequence: TGCAGTGCTAGAGTGCTGCAGGGGGCGGGGTATGGCTACACCTTC. It is translated as CSARVLQGAGYGYTF.

By its share, this clone is medium-sized. The chain uses TRBV11-3 and TRBJ2-2; 7 positions match TRBD2. There are 15 residues in the CDR3. Per the germline V gene, CDR1 is SGHNT and CDR2 is YENEEA. Trimming at V came to 5 bases and at J to 7 bases, leaving 10 bases not matched to a gene. DNA of the CDR3: TGTGCCAGCAGCATGGTAGCGGGCCTCCACGGGGAGCTGTTTTTT. It encodes CASSMVAGLHGELFF.

The rearrangement joins TRBV5-1 to TRBJ1-1; possibly TRBD1 for D (6 bases). The V gene's germline CDR1 is SGHRS and CDR2 YFSETQ. Trimming took off 5 bases at V and 2 bases at J, with 10 bases between the two ends. The CDR3 length is 13 residues. For the CDR3, the DNA is TGCGCCAGCAGACAGGGAATTAACACTGAAGCTTTCTTT. Encoded protein: CASRQGINTEAFF.

This clone was picked up a small number of times. This may be a read error: a much more frequent sequence differs by one nucleotide. This chain uses TRBV7-7 with TRBJ2-5, with 7 nucleotides matching TRBD2. CDR3 length: 13 residues. CDR1 is SSHAT and CDR2 is FNYEAQ in the germline V gene (reference sequence). This chain's CDR3 is CASSPAGRETKYF. The CDR3 DNA follows: TGTGCTAGCAGCCCAGCGGGGCGGGAGACCAAGTACTTC.

This clone was observed a few times. This chain uses TRBV11-3 with TRBJ2-1; D possibly corresponds to TRBD2 (5 bases). Looked up from germline, CDR1 is SGHNT and CDR2 is YENEEA. The CDR3 sequence is 14 residues long. Trimming left V 1 base short and J 8 bases short, with 12 bases between. CDR3 protein: CASSLVRAWDEQFF. The CDR3 DNA is TGTGCCAGCAGCTTAGTGCGGGCCTGGGATGAGCAGTTCTTC. Supplemented by reference TRBV11-3 and TRBJ2-1, the full variable domain reads EAGVVQSPRYKIIEKKQPVAFWCNPISGHNTLYWYLQNLGQGPELLIRYENEEAVDDSQLPKDRFSAERLKGVDSTLKIQPAELGDSAVYLCASSLVRAWDEQFFGPGTRLTVL.